A single T cell receptor (beta chain) is shown here with its context. Its antigen is undetermined. This specimen belongs to a study of shared clonotypes between healthy human individuals. Study overall: Used for every donor were three CD4 naive, three CD4 memory, two CD8 naive and one CD8 memory plate. Broader study findings: Approximately 5% was the fraction of naive CD4 clonotypes found shared across four donors.

This CDR3 spans 13 amino acids. Per germline, CDR1 SNHLY and CDR2 FYNNEI. V lost 11 bases and J 6 bases, leaving 16 bases between the germline ends. Generated by immunoSEQ multiplex PCR, the TCRdb table keeps only in-frame clones and is missing some. The repertoire has some 550,000 clones, more than 95% of them found once; the top ten carry about 0.06%. The TCR was taken from a woman aged 25 to 39 in good health. The chain links TRBV2 to TRBJ1-4; a weak D match, TRBD1 (6 bases). The specimen was naive CD4+ T cells sorted from blood. Indicated subset: CD45RA+ positively selected. As DNA, the CDR3 is TGTGCCGGACAACAGGGATTGGATGAAAAACTGTTTTTT. Amino acid sequence: CAGQQGLDEKLFF.